This T cell receptor (beta chain) was identified in a study of OX40 agonist ivuxolimab in advanced cancers. Study overall: Three patients showed partial responses: one hepatocellular carcinoma and two cutaneous melanoma cases.

Study observations and caveats: On average, CD8+ T cells had more expanded clones than CD4+. Dose levels from 0.1 to 3.0 mg/kg saw CD4+ and CD8+ blood T cells expand clonally by week 6.

Turning to this clone: Its antigen is unidentified.

Sequencing was performed with immunoSEQ multiplex PCR; in TCRdb, only in-frame clones are kept and a portion is missing. Of 60,000 or so clones detected, 70% to 90% appear once; the ten largest clones hold around 0.9%. The receptor was isolated from an adult with an advanced solid tumor such as melanoma, head and neck, liver or kidney cancer. Sequences were derived from CD4+ or CD8+ T cells sorted from blood, sampled in a trial of the OX40 agonist ivuxolimab.

The DNA for the CDR3 is TGTGCCAGCAGCTTGGGACAGAACTACGAGCAGTACTTC. Translation gives CASSLGQNYEQYF. J is TRBJ2-7 and V is TRBV5-4; perhaps TRBD1 as D (5 bases). V was pared by 0 bases and J by 3 bases, with 7 bases between. The CDR3 contains 13 residues. Germline CDR1 and CDR2: SGHNT and YYREEE (reference sequence).